This T cell receptor (beta chain) was documented in a study of blood T cells in healthy people across ages. The V segment lost 5 bases and the J segment 3 bases; nucleotides outside the gene matches: 13. The CDR3 contains 16 residues. The germline V gene encodes CDR1 DFQATT and CDR2 SNEGSKA (reference sequence). Every donor provided 9.5 to 10 milliliters of peripheral blood. Isolating PBMCs gave at least 7 million of these cells per sample. Alongside a J-beta primer mix, a sample-barcoded 5' primer served in a second PCR lasting roughly 6 to 11 cycles. TCRdb used MiXCR to reprocess the 5' RACE reads, holding one entry per CDR3 protein. The sample contains about 1.8 million distinct CDR3 sequences, about 50% of which appear only once.

The origin of this receptor is a woman in her thirties or forties in good health. The specimen was blood. The rearrangement uses TRBV20-1 and TRBJ2-4, with TRBD1 matching 7 bases. The CDR3 region is CSAPKDREIVKNIQYF. CDR3 DNA sequence: TGCAGTGCTCCTAAAGACAGGGAGATAGTCAAAAACATTCAGTACTTC.